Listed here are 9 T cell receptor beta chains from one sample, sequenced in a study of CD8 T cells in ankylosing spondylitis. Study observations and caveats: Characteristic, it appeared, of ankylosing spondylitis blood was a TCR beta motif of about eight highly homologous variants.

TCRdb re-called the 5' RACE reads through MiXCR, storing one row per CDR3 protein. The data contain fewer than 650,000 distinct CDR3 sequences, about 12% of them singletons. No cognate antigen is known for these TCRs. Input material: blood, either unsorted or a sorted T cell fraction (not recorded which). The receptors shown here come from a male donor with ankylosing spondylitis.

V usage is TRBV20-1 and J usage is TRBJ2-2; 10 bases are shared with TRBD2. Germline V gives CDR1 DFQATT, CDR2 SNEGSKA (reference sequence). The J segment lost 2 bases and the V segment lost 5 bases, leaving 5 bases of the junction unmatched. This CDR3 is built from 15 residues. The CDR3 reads CSAEGLAANTGELFF. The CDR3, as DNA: TGCAGTGCTGAAGGACTAGCGGCCAACACCGGGGAGCTGTTTTTT.

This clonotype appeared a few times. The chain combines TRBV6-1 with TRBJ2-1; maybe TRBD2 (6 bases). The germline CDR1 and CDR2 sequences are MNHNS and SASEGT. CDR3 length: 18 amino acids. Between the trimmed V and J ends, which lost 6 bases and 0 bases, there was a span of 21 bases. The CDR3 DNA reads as TGTGCCAGCAGATCCCTAGTTGGGGGGTCTAGCTCCTACAATGAGCAGTTCTTC. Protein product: CASRSLVGGSSSYNEQFF.

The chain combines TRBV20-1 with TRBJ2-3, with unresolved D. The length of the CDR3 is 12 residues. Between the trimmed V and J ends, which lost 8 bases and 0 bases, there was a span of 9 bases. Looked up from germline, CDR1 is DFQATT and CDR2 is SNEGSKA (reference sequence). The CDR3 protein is CSPQTSTDTQYF. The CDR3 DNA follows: TGCAGTCCTCAGACTAGCACAGATACGCAGTATTTT.

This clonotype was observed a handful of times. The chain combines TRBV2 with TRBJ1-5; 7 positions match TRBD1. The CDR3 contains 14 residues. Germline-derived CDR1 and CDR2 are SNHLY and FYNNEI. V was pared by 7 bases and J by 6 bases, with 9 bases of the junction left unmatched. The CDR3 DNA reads TGTGCCAGCAACCGTGGAGGGGGCGGTCAGCCCCAGCATTTT. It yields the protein CASNRGGGGQPQHF.

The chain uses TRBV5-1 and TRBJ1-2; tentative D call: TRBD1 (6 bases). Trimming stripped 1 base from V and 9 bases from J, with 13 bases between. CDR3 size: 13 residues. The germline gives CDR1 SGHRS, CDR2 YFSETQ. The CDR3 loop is CASSLYQGNRYTF. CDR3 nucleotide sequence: TGCGCCAGCAGCTTGTACCAGGGGAATCGCTACACCTTC.

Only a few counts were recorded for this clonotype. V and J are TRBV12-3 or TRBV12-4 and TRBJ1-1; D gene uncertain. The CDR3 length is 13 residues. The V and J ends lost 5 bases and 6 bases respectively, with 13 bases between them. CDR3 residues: CASSIFPRAEAFF. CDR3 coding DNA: TGTGCCAGCAGTATCTTCCCCCGGGCTGAAGCTTTCTTT.

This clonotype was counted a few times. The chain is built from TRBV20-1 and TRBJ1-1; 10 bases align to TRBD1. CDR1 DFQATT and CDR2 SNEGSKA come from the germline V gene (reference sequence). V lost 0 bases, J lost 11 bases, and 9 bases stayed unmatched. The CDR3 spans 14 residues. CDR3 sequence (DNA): TGCAGTGCTAGAGACCCCACAGCGGACAGGGGGGCTTTCTTT. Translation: CSARDPTADRGAFF.

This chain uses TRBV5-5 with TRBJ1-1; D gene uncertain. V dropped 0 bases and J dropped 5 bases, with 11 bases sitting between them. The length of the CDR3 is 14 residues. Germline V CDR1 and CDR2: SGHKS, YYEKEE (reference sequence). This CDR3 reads CASSLAPVSTEAFF. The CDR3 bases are TGTGCCAGCAGCTTGGCACCAGTCAGTACTGAAGCTTTCTTT.

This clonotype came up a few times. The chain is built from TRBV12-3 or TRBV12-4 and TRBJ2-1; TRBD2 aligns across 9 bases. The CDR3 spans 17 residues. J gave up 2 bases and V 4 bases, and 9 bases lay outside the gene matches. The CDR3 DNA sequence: TGTGCCAGCAGTTGGAGGGGCGGCGGGAGGGCCTACAATGAGCAGTTCTTC. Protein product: CASSWRGGGRAYNEQFF.